This T cell receptor beta chain is drawn from a study of blood T cells in healthy people across ages (dated by TCRdb to between 2015 and 2016). Study-level background: Template switching captured roughly one uniquely barcoded TCR beta cDNA molecule per two T cells in model experiments. The donors were divided into four age groups: young (average approximately 17 years), middle-aged (about 40), aged (under 70) and long-lived (about 80). Age-related changes in TCR beta repertoire diversity were measured in the study by deep sequencing normalized with unique cDNA molecular identifiers. To avoid experimental bias, donors of different ages were randomly spread across the sequencing lanes. For two donors (one aged 18 to 30 and one aged 80 or older), the study analyzed two additional independent replicas of 1 million unique cDNA reads from the same blood draw.

A note on this clonotype: This receptor's antigen is unknown. No quality values exist for individual bases; no much larger clone is one base distant.

The donors were roughly 40 Caucasian individuals from Russia, aged roughly 6 to 90 years, who were systemically healthy. Roughly 11 milliliters of peripheral blood were drawn from each donor into EDTA-treated Vacutainer tubes. PBMCs were isolated by Ficoll-Paque density-gradient centrifugation, with at least 7 million obtained per sample. Total RNA was extracted from PBMCs with Trizol reagent, with at least 5 micrograms obtained per sample. For every donor, flow cytometry on a PBMC aliquot measured the percentage of naive CD45RAhigh/CD27high T cells. Receptor amplification or capture employed 5' RACE. TCRdb records Illumina HiSeq 2500 as the sequencer. The second PCR ran for about 7 to 11 cycles and used a J-beta primer mix along with a sample-barcoded 5' primer. Each TCR beta cDNA molecule received a unique molecular identifier from a template-switch 5' adaptor carrying 12 random nucleotides. Each sample yielded at least 2.5 million CDR3-containing paired-end reads. All of the RNA was converted into first-strand cDNA using the Mint cDNA synthesis kit, with a TRBC-specific oligonucleotide serving as the primer. After uracil-DNA glycosylase treatment, a first 18-cycle PCR used universal primers M1SS and BC2_uni_R on all cDNA. Regarding the original processing steps: Each sample was normalized by randomly selecting 1 million high-quality reads, each carrying a distinct molecular identifier. Instead of being binned into consensus sequences, reads with shared molecular identifiers were discarded. MiTCR, with a Q25 quality threshold and the strictest error-elimination algorithm, was used for CDR3 identification, clonotype clustering and error correction. A nonparametric unseen species model with Euler transformation was used to estimate lower-bound total TCR beta diversity. TCRdb passed the public sequencing reads through fastp at Q25 and MiXCR, retaining productive beta sequences. A single entry per CDR3 protein holds the most common genes and DNA from its merged rows. The V and J calls were not made by the authors but by TCRdb's processing. This sample lists 870,000 or so distinct CDR3 sequences; 29% were detected once. Clones ranked in the top ten supply roughly 17% of the sample.

The paper's findings and limits, for the study overall: Observed TCR beta diversity per million T cells fell roughly linearly with age, and a significant reduction was already apparent by age around 36. Because the CMV infection status of the donors was unknown, age-related changes in expanded clonotypes may potentially have been confounded. Estimates of total diversity from one million sequenced T cells were regarded as lower bounds and underestimates. A strong correlation was found between observed TCR beta diversity and the percentage of naive T cells measured by flow cytometry. The long-lived group showed more naive CD4+ T cells, fewer expanded clones and increased TCR diversity than the aged group, suggesting age selection. Since profiling was done on bulk unsorted PBMCs, naive and antigen-experienced compartments could not be conclusively compared.

The sequenced sample was blood. The receptor was isolated from a woman aged 80 or older in good health.

The DNA reads as follows: TGTGCCAGCAGACCAACTCAGGGAGCTAACACTGAAGCTTTCTTT. Its coded protein is CASRPTQGANTEAFF. Recombination linked TRBV7-9 to TRBJ1-1; TRBD1 could be the D gene, as 5 bases match. Counted from cysteine to phenylalanine, this CDR3 has 15 amino acids. Of all the DNA, just the CDR3 is kept, 45 bases in frame from base 1. CDR1 and CDR2 (SEHNR, FQNEAQ) derive from the germline V gene (reference sequence). Trimming removed 6 bases from V and 2 bases from J, leaving 16 bases between the germline ends.